This T cell receptor beta chain was identified in a study of shared clonotypes between healthy human individuals. Study-level results: Estimated richness values were generally larger in naive subsets than in memory subsets.

Points on this clone: Its antigen is unidentified.

The genomic DNA of each subset was split evenly across several immunoSEQ plates. Here immunoSEQ multiplex PCR was the method, and the copy in TCRdb shows in-frame clones only, minus some. The sample lists 1,500,000 or so clones; 98% were seen once. The CDR3 runs 15 residues. Looked up from germline, CDR1 is LGHNA and CDR2 is YSLEER. The V end lost 4 bases, the J end lost 2 bases, and 15 bases lay between the germline ends. The sequence was collected from a man aged 25 to 40 in good health. The sequenced sample was naive CD4+ T cells sorted from blood. Subset given: CD45RA+ positively selected. The chain joins TRBV4-3 to TRBJ2-7; D is perhaps TRBD2 (6 bases). The CDR3 DNA reads TGCGCCAGCAGCCCCCTACCTCGCGGGGCCTACGAGCAGTACTTC. Its translation: CASSPLPRGAYEQYF.